These 7 T cell receptor beta chains came from one sample sequenced in a study of T-cell reconstitution after alpha-beta-depleted transplantation in children. The authors prepared the TCRbeta library with unique molecular identifiers. TCRdb itself ran the PCR reads through MiXCR, one entry per CDR3 protein. The sample lists around 340,000 distinct CDR3 sequences; 13% were seen once. Sequenced here: PBMCs, sampled from the stem cell graft. Every receptor here comes from a human donor who donated a stem cell graft to a child with Fanconi anemia.

This clonotype was detected only a few times. The chain combines TRBV25-1 with TRBJ1-2; no clear D gene. Trimming shortened V by 3 bases and J by 8 bases, and 22 bases separated the two germline ends. The CDR3 extends over 16 amino acids. Germline loops: CDR1 MGHDK, CDR2 SYGVNS. The CDR3 DNA follows: TGTGCCAGCAGTGAGGTACAGACACCGCGGACGGGAGGCTACACCTTC. This encodes CASSEVQTPRTGGYTF.

The V call is TRBV18, the J call TRBJ2-1; 8 nucleotides line up with TRBD2. Germline trimming cut 6 bases from V and 4 bases from J; bases unmatched to any gene: 8. CDR1 is KGHSH and CDR2 is LQKENI in the germline V gene. CDR3 length: 15 amino acids. The CDR3 nucleotides read TGTGCCAGCTCTGATACTAGCGGAGGGTACAATGAGCAGTTCTTC. Its protein product is CASSDTSGGYNEQFF.

This clonotype was seen ten or more times. This chain uses TRBV20-1 with TRBJ2-7; D not resolved. CDR3 length equals 14 residues. CDR1 DFQATT and CDR2 SNEGSKA come from the germline V gene (reference sequence). The V end lost 2 bases, the J end lost 1 base, and 12 bases lay between the germline ends. The CDR3 region is CSARPLLGSYEQYV. Written as DNA, the CDR3 is TGCAGTGCTAGACCCCTACTGGGGTCCTACGAGCAGTACGTC.

The genes are TRBV12-3 or TRBV12-4 and TRBJ1-2; no reliable D call. The CDR3 is 15 amino acids. V shed 8 bases and J shed 8 bases, with 24 bases lying between them. The CDR3 region is CASGEEQIPTEGYTF. The CDR3 DNA sequence: TGTGCCAGCGGGGAGGAGCAGATTCCAACGGAAGGCTACACCTTC.

There are a few counts of this clonotype. The chain uses TRBV20-1 and TRBJ2-2; possibly TRBD2 for D (5 bases). Germline V gene lookup returns CDR1 DFQATT and CDR2 SNEGSKA (reference sequence). V lost 6 bases and J 4 bases, leaving 15 bases between the germline ends. The CDR3 length is 14 residues. CDR3 in amino acids: CSAPIPRGTGELFF. The CDR3, as DNA: TGCAGTGCCCCTATCCCTCGGGGCACCGGGGAGCTGTTTTTT.

This clonotype was counted at least ten times. The chain is built from TRBV7-2 and TRBJ2-7; 7 nucleotides agree with TRBD1. Germline lookup yields CDR1 SGHTA and CDR2 FQGNSA. CDR3 length: 14 residues. After removal of 4 bases from V and 4 bases from J, the junction contained 7 bases not matched to a gene. The CDR3 protein is CASSSPNRGYEQYF. The DNA for the CDR3 is TGTGCCAGCAGCTCCCCTAACAGGGGATACGAGCAGTACTTC.

A word on this clonotype: A much larger clone differs from this one at a single base, so this may be a read error. This CDR3 fails to terminate in the conserved phenylalanine or tryptophan, so it likely reflects a read error. CDR3 nucleotide sequence: TGTGCCAGCAGCACTTCCTCGACTAGCGGAGAGCTGCAGTACCTC. Its translation: CASSTSSTSGELQYL. V and J are TRBV11-2 and TRBJ2-7, with 9 bases matching TRBD2. Germline CDR1 SGHAT, CDR2 FQNNGV. The CDR3 is made up of 15 amino acids. Trimming took 5 bases from V and 9 from J; bases not matched to a gene: 14.